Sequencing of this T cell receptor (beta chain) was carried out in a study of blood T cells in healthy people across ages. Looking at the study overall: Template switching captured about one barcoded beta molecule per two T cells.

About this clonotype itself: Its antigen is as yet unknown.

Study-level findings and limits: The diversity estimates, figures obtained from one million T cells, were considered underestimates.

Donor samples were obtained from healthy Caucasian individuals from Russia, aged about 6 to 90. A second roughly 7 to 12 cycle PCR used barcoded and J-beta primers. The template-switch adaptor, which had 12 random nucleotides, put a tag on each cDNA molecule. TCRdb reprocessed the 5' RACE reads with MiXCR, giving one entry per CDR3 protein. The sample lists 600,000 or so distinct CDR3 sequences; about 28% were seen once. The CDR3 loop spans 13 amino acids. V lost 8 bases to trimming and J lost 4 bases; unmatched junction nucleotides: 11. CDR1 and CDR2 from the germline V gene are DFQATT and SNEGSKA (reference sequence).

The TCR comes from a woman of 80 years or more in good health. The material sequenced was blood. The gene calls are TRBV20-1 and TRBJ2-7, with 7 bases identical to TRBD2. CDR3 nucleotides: TGCAGTTCGAGGCCTAGCGGCACATACGAGCAGTACTTC. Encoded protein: CSSRPSGTYEQYF.